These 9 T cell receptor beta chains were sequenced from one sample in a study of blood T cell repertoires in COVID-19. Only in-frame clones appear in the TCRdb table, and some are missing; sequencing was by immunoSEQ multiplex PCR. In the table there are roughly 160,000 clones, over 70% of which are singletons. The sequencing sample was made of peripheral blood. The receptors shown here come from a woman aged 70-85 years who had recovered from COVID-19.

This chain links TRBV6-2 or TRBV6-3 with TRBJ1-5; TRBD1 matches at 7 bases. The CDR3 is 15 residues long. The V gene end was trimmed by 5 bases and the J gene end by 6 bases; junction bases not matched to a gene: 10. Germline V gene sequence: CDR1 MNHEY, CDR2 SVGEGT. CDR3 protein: CASSRPGQPVQPQHF. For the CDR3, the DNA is TGTGCCAGCAGTAGGCCGGGACAGCCGGTTCAGCCCCAGCATTTT.

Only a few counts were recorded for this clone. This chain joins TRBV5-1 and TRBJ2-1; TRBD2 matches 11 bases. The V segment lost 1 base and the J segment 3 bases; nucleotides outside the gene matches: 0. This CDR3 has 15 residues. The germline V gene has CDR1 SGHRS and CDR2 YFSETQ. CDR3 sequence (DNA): TGCGCCAGCAGCTTGACTAGCGGGGGCTACAATGAGCAGTTCTTC. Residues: CASSLTSGGYNEQFF. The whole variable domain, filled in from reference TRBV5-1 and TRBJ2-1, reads KAGVTQTPRYLIKTRGQQVTLSCSPISGHRSVSWYQQTPGQGLQFLFEYFSETQRNKGNFPGRFSGRQFSNSRSEMNVSTLELGDSALYLCASSLTSGGYNEQFFGPGTRLTVL.

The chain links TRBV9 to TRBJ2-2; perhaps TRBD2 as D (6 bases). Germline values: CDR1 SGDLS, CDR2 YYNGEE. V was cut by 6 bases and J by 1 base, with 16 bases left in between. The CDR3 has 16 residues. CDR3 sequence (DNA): TGTGCCAGCACCCGAGGGGTGGGGGGGAACACCGGGGAGCTGTTTTTT. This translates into CASTRGVGGNTGELFF.

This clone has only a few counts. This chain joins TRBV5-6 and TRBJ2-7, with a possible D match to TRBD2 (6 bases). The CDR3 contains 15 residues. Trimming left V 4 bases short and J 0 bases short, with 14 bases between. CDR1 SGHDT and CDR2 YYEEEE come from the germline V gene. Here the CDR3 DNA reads TGTGCCAGCAGCCCCGCGGGGCAGAGCTCCTACGAGCAGTACTTC. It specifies CASSPAGQSSYEQYF.

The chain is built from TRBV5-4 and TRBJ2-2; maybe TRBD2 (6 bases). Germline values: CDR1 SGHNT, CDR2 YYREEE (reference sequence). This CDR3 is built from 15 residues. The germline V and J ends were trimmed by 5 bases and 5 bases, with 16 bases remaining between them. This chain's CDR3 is CASRPGLPSTGELFF. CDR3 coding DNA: TGTGCCAGCAGGCCGGGACTCCCCTCGACCGGGGAGCTGTTTTTT.

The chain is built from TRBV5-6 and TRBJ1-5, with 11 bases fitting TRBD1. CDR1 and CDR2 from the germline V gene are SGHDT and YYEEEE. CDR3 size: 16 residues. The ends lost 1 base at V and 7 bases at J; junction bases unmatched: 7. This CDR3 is CASSLLRDRGAQPQHF. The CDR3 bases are TGTGCCAGCAGCTTGTTGAGGGACAGGGGGGCACAGCCCCAGCATTTT.

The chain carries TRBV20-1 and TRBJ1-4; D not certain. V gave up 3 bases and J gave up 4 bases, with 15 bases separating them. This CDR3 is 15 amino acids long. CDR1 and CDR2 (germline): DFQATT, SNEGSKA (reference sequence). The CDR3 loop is CSASPARENNEKLFF. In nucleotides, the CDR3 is TGCAGTGCTAGTCCTGCCCGGGAGAATAATGAAAAACTGTTTTTT.

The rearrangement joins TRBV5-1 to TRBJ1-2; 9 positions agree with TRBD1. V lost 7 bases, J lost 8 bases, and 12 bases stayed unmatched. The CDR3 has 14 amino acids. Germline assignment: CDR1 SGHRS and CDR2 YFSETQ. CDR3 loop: CASGTTGGPGGYTF. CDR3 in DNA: TGCGCCAGCGGGACCACAGGGGGCCCCGGGGGCTACACCTTC.

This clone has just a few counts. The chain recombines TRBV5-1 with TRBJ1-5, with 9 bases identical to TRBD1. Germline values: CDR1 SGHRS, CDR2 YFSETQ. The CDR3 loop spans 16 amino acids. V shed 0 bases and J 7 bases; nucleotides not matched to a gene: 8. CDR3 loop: CASSLEGQGLGQPQHF. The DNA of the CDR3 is TGCGCCAGCAGCTTGGAGGGACAGGGTCTTGGACAGCCCCAGCATTTT.